A selection of T cell receptor beta chains follows, all from one sample in a study of CD8 T cells in ankylosing spondylitis. TCRdb re-called the 5' RACE reads with MiXCR, one entry per CDR3 protein. This sample has about 440,000 distinct CDR3 sequences, with 17% found just once. The sample was blood, either unsorted or a sorted T cell fraction (not recorded which). These receptors originate from a male donor with ankylosing spondylitis. The CDR3 runs from the conserved cysteine through the conserved F or W.

v_call | cdr3_aa
TRBV27 | CASRGGTSGYNEQFF
TRBV20-1 | CSATGTSGVLETQYF
TRBV7-7 | CASSPTGTGEKLFF
TRBV3-1 | CASSPDKVRADTQYF
TRBV7-9 | CASSTLGGTNGETQYF
TRBV20-1 | CSAVPPGQGPDTQYF
TRBV5-1 | CASSLSLAGGPRVNIQYF
TRBV20-1 | CSARAPGELFF
TRBV7-6 | CASRPRPERSSGNTIYF
TRBV20-1 | CSAEPTSNTEAFF
TRBV6-1 | CASRLGGSTDTQYF
TRBV4-1 | CASSQVRAGVDTGELFF
TRBV29-1 | CSVESGTSAYEQYF
TRBV7-2 | CASSDPDQPQHF
TRBV6-1 | CASSLTGGLSSYEQYF
TRBV2 | CASIPGGRGPQPQHF
TRBV20-1 | CSASRDPNTGELFF